The present TCR beta chain was sequenced within a study of graft-versus-host responses after intestinal transplantation. Study observations and caveats: GvH clonotypes were identified within recipient marrow, with a subset emerging first in ileum or blood. Within the allografts of patients who had graft-donor T cell macrochimerism, graft-versus-host to host-versus-graft clonal ratios were high.

TCRdb's copy holds only in-frame clones and misses some; the assay was immunoSEQ multiplex PCR. The data hold 20,000 to 30,000 clones, with more than 90% observed a single time. About this clone itself: What it recognizes is unknown.

Germline CDR1 reads SGHAT; CDR2 reads FQNNGV. V shed 5 bases, J shed 0 bases, and the junction held 8 bases outside the gene matches. The CDR3 has 17 residues. This clonotype was sampled from a human patient who received an intestinal transplant, so some T cells may come from the graft donor. The sequencing used PBMCs, collected approximately 38 days after intestinal transplant. The rearrangement links TRBV11-2 to TRBJ2-5; 11 nucleotides agree with TRBD2. This CDR3 reads CASSLTGTSGDQETQYF. The CDR3 coding sequence is TGTGCCAGCAGCCTAACGGGGACTAGCGGAGACCAAGAGACCCAGTACTTC.